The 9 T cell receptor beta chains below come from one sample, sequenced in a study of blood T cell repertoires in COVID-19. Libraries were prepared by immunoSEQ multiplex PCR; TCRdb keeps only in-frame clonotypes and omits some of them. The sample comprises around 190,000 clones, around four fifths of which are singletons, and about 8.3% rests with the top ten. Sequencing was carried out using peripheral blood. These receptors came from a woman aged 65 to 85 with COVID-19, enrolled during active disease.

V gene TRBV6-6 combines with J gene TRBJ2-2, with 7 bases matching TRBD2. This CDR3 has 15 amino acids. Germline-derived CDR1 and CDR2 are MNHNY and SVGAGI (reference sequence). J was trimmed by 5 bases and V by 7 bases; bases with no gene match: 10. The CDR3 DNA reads TGTGCCAGCAACGGTCGGGCGGGAGAAACCGGGGAGCTGTTTTTT. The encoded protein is CASNGRAGETGELFF.

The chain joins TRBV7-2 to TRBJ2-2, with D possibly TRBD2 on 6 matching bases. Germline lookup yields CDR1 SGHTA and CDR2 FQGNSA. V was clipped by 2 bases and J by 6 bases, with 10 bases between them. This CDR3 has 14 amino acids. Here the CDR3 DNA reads TGTGCCAGCAGCTTATTGCGGGACGCCGGGGAGCTGTTTTTT. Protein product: CASSLLRDAGELFF.

The CDR3 spells CASSSTGGETQYF. CDR3 coding DNA: TGTGCCAGCAGTAGTACAGGGGGAGAGACCCAGTACTTC. J is TRBJ2-5 and V is TRBV27; 8 nucleotides align to TRBD1. Trimming removed 5 bases from V and 4 bases from J; junction bases left unmatched: 3. The germline CDR1 and CDR2 sequences are MNHEY and SMNVEV (reference sequence). This CDR3 has 13 residues.

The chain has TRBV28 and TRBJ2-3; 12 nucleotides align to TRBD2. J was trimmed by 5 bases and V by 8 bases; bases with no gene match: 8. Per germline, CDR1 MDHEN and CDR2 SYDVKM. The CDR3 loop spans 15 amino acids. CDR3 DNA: TGTGCCAGCCCCCCACTAGCGGGAGGAAGAGATACGCAGTATTTT. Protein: CASPPLAGGRDTQYF. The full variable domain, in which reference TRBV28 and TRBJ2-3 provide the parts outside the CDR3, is DVKVTQSSRYLVKRTGEKVFLECVQDMDHENMFWYRQDPGLGLRLIYFSYDVKMKEKGDIPEGYSVSREKKERFSLILESASTNQTSMYLCASPPLAGGRDTQYFGPGTRLTVL.

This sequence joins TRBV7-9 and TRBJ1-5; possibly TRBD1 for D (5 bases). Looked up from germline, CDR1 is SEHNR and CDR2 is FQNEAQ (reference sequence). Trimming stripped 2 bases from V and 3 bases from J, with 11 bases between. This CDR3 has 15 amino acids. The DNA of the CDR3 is TGTGCCAGCAGCTTATTCGGGGGAGACAATCAGCCCCAGCATTTT. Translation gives CASSLFGGDNQPQHF.

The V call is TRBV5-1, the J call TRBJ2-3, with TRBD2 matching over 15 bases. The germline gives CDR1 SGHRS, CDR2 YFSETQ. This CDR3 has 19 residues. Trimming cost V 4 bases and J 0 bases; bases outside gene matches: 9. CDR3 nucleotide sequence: TGCGCCAGCAGCCTAACCGGGACTAGCGGGAGGAGGAGCACAGATACGCAGTATTTT. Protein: CASSLTGTSGRRSTDTQYF.

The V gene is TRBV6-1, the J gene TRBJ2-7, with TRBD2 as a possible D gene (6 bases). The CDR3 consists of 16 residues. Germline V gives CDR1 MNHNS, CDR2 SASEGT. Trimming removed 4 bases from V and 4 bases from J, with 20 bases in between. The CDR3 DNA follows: TGTGCCAGCAGTGTCGGTCTAGGGAGGTCTACTTACGAGCAGTACTTC. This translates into CASSVGLGRSTYEQYF.

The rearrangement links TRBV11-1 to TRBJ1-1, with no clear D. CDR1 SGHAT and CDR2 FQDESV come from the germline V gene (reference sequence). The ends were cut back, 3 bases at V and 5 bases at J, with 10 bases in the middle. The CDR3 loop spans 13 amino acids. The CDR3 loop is CASSLSGVTEAFF. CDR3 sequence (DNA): TGTGCCAGCAGCTTGTCCGGGGTGACTGAAGCTTTCTTT.

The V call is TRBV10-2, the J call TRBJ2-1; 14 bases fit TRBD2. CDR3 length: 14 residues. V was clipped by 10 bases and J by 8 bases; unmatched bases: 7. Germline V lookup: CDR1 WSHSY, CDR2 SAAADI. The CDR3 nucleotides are TGCGCCACCTCGGGACTAGCGGGAGCATATGAGCAGTTCTTC. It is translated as CATSGLAGAYEQFF.